This TCR beta chain emerged from a study of cytomegalovirus exposure and HLA in healthy donors (dated by TCRdb to 2017 to 2019). The study in broad terms: An earlier analysis of several hundred of the donors reported approximately 270 Gb of sequence data and roughly 110 million unique TCR beta sequences from some 180 million T cells. Besides the first cohort of around 700 subjects, a separate validation cohort made up of around 120 different subjects was used. The study profiled the T cell repertoires of under 850 subjects by immunosequencing and related them to cytomegalovirus serostatus. About 5 DR-DQ haplotypes were handled as single units for association and clustering, since linkage in the cohort was strong. Across approximately 400 genotyped donors of the cohort, an average of approximately 220,000 unique TCR beta nucleotide sequences per donor were sequenced, and roughly a sixth of those sequences were non-productive. Of the roughly 400 genotyped donors, 65% to 90% were placed in the genetic ancestry cluster associated with self-reported Caucasian donors. HLA typing covered class I and class II loci at four-digit resolution. A later analysis re-analyzed previously published TCR beta repertoires from 500 to 700 donors and added high-resolution HLA genotyping to study TCR occurrence patterns. Donor age, sex, ethnicity and CMV serostatus were compiled alongside the repertoire data. Every repertoire in the discovery cohort had been generated on one and the same sequencing platform. Genome-wide SNP genotypes for about 55% of the roughly 670 donors were used in a later genetic analysis, which treated that subset as a discovery cohort. An early release that covered about 600 HLA-typed donors contained approximately 320 gigabases of sequencing data and about 93 million unique TCR sequences. The later analysis used no new phenotypic data to find candidate immune exposures, relying instead on TCR beta sequences and their occurrence across donors. To predict cytomegalovirus infection status, the study combined high-throughput TCR immunosequencing, statistical association of individual TCRs with disease status, and machine learning. The aim of the study was to test whether cataloging public T cell receptors could identify signatures of past pathogen exposure. An earlier analysis of 500 to 750 of the donors applied high-throughput TCR beta sequencing to assess whether each TCR beta V gene segment acted as functional or pseudogenic. The number of donors typed differed by locus, with roughly 620-630 for A, B, C, DRB1 and DQB1, around 560 for DQA1, 600 to 610 for DPA1, and some 470 for DPB1. Broad study findings and their caveats: Assigning TCR associations to individual alleles was difficult when HLA alleles, especially DR and DQ, strongly co-occurred. The authors suggested that the approach could potentially be extended to other disease states and immunological phenotypes. A later analysis found that TCR association rates varied across HLA loci, with DRB1 alleles showing the most associated TCRs and HLA-C alleles the fewest. While some public TCRs were present in many individuals, most TCR sequences turned up only very rarely across donors. A few of the identified cytomegalovirus-associated TCR beta chains were confirmed in vitro to be specific for cytomegalovirus antigens. Presence/absence analyses assumed roughly uniform sequencing depth across donors, an assumption that may not hold. About 15 rarely observed V segments, including chromosome 9 orphons, were excluded from the earlier analysis of some 590 of the donors because counts were too low. For the cohort, immune exposure information was limited to CMV serostatus. A later analysis found that HLA-associated TCR beta chains were more clonally expanded and had lower generation probabilities than equally common non-associated chains. According to a later analysis, parvovirus B19, influenza, CMV and Epstein-Barr virus appeared linked to several top co-occurrence clusters. A later genetic analysis reported fewer N-insertions in productive TCRs among donors in an Asian-associated ancestry cluster than the roughly 700-donor mean. V-gene and J-gene trimming of TCR beta chains was associated with a missense DCLRE1C variant in a later genetic analysis, and the association was replicated in an independent cohort. A later analysis found that most CMV-associated TCR beta chains appeared HLA-restricted, with HLA associations seemingly driven largely by CMV exposure. In an earlier analysis of more than 450 of the donors, most TCR beta V segments were observed in productive rearrangements about 90% or about 30% of the time, broadly matching IMGT annotations. The study gave a list of some 150 TCR beta chains associated with cytomegalovirus. Specific HLA alleles were associated with 15,000 to 20,000 TCR beta sequences at a false discovery rate of 0.05 in a later analysis. Correlated functional status among segregating V segments might be attributable to linkage disequilibrium, but an unknown experimental factor could not be ruled out. A further reported finding was that TCR beta sequences accurately predicted the HLA-A and HLA-B alleles for most subjects in the first cohort. Only TCR beta chains were sequenced in this cohort, and the absence of alpha or paired-chain data limited detectable features. The classifier was reported to diagnose cytomegalovirus status with high specificity and sensitivity in both the original and validation cohorts. Because HLA typing was missing for some donors at each locus, association tests included only the typed subset. A group of highly shared sequence variants was considered likely to be a technical artifact of the sequencing pipeline. The 87-base-pair reads could not distinguish some IMGT-functional V segments, including TRBV6-2 and TRBV6-3, so those segments were excluded.

With regard to this clone: Its antigen target is currently unknown. No base quality values were provided; no much bigger clone lies one nucleotide off.

The cohort comprised fewer than 700 healthy bone marrow donors. All cohort members were sampled while nominally healthy, although unrecorded immune exposures were likely present. The donor was CMV seropositive and was included in the group of 250 to 350 seropositive cohort members. A peripheral blood sample was collected from each donor, and TCR beta sequencing was performed on peripheral blood mononuclear cells. Genomic DNA was extracted from the blood cell samples with the Qiagen DNeasy Blood Extraction Kit. Deletion took 10 bases off V and 4 bases off J, with a span of 16 bases between the germline ends. The CDR3 runs 14 amino acids, cysteine and phenylalanine included. Left in the record is the CDR3 DNA by itself, 42 bases read in frame from the first base. The germline V gene supplies CDR1 MNHNS and CDR2 SASEGT. The library came from the immunoSEQ multiplex PCR assay. For the multiplex PCR, a mixture combining 60 forward primers for TCR Vbeta segments and 13 reverse primers for TCR Jbeta segments was used. The CDR3 region of rearranged TCR beta genes was amplified from genomic DNA by a multiplex PCR assay. On the Illumina HiSeq System, the amplified TCR beta libraries were sequenced as 87-base-pair reads. From the authors' description of their analysis: In a later analysis, some 80 million unique TCR beta chains were counted across the approximately 670 repertoires, and roughly 9.9 million of these chains were shared by at least two donors. A nearest-neighbor algorithm error-corrected the raw reads and collapsed the reads into unique sequences, merging closely related sequences to remove PCR and sequencing errors. To assign V, D and J gene segments, CDR3 sequences were aligned to IMGT reference sequences. For a sequence to be retained, a match of at least six nucleotides was required to both a V gene segment and a J gene segment. A rearrangement was called productive if the CDR3 had no stop codons and remained in frame with V and J, and every other rearrangement was called non-productive. Following IMGT convention, CDR3 was defined as the stretch from the second conserved V-encoded cysteine up to the conserved J-encoded phenylalanine. Sequences without an unambiguous match to a single V gene segment were excluded from the earlier analysis of several hundred of the donors. An earlier analysis of 587 of the donors called V segments functional above 56.7% productive rearrangements and segregating when the between-donor standard deviation exceeded 5%. A statistical classification framework was built to diagnose cytomegalovirus status from the catalog of TCR beta chain sequences. A later analysis assigned V and J genes by comparing TCR nucleotide sequences with IMGT/GENE-DB human TR gene sequences. A later analysis assigned CDR3 sequences and most-parsimonious VDJ recombination scenarios with the TCRdist pipeline. In a later analysis, each TCR beta chain was defined by its CDR3 amino acid sequence together with its V-gene family, and reads without a unique V-gene family were excluded. To address suspected cross-contamination and a sequencing artifact, a later analysis removed some 620 highly shared, low-generation-probability nucleotide sequences. In a later analysis, a clonal expansion index for each public chain was calculated from normalized within-repertoire ranks of inferred template counts. In a later analysis, generation probabilities were computed with a VDJ recombination model fitted to out-of-frame rearrangements, and the resulting probabilities were checked against IGoR. A later analysis scored TCR-TCR, TCR-HLA and TCR-CMV co-occurrence with hypergeometric tests, applying a repertoire-size bias correction to TCR pairs. To estimate false discovery rates, a later analysis permuted the HLA or CMV assignments 20 times. A later analysis grouped co-occurring TCRs with DBSCAN, adding TCRdist sequence similarity when clustering within HLA-allele-positive subsets. Co-occurrence clustering excluded repertoires with fewer than 30,000 or more than 120,000 public chains, plus five with anomalous nucleotide sharing. Here the immuneACCESS table is served through TCRdb, limited to in-frame sequences with V and J called. Missing clones are a known gap in these copies; in checked studies unresolved V genes cover under half, and the rest lacks a known reason. D and trimming were read from the DNA, whereas the V and J calls and clone size are those reported in that table. The sample table contains over 80,000 clones; only one count was recorded for roughly four fifths of them. The ten largest make up about 5.5% of the sample.

The origin of this receptor is a man aged 35 to 55 in good health and CMV-seropositive. The sequencing input was PBMCs. The sequence joins TRBV6-1 to TRBJ2-2; TRBD1 is a possible D gene, resting on 6 matching bases. The sequence in DNA is TGTGCCACCATGCTCCACAGGGCCACCGGGGAGCTGTTTTTT. It encodes CATMLHRATGELFF.